The 32 T cell receptor beta chains below were found in one sample sequenced in a study of CD8+ T cells in alopecia areata. Regarding treatment: oral pan-JAK inhibitor, 5-10 mg twice daily. Sequencing relied on a cDNA template that was reverse transcribed from extracted RNA. The data were produced by immunoSEQ multiplex PCR, yet TCRdb's version contains in-frame clones alone and is incomplete. The sample holds around 150,000 clones, 60% to 75% seen once. The sample consisted of CD4+ T cells sorted from blood, taken at week 24, from a patient treated with tofacitinib. The receptors derive from a human donor with alopecia areata.

The V gene is TRBV19, the J gene TRBJ1-5; D is perhaps TRBD1 (6 bases). In germline, CDR1 is LNHDA, CDR2 SQIVND (reference sequence). The CDR3 totals 14 residues. Deletions cut 5 bases from V and 4 bases from J, with 12 bases between. In nucleotides, the CDR3 is TGTGCCAGTAGTGGGAACAGGGAGAATCAGCCCCAGCATTTT. This encodes CASSGNRENQPQHF.

This sequence joins TRBV29-1 and TRBJ2-5; 12 bases fit TRBD1. Germline V gene lookup returns CDR1 SQVTM and CDR2 ANQGSEA. The CDR3 contains 13 residues. The V segment lost 7 bases and the J segment 4 bases; nucleotides outside the gene matches: 4. The CDR3 reads CSAGQGARETQYF. As DNA, the CDR3 is TGCAGCGCGGGACAGGGGGCCCGAGAGACCCAGTACTTC.

J is TRBJ1-2 and V is TRBV29-1; D not certain. This CDR3 is built from 11 residues. Trimming pared 7 bases from V and 8 bases from J, leaving 14 bases between. Germline V gene data show CDR1 as SQVTM and CDR2 as ANQGSEA. CDR3 amino acids: CSGRSSRGYTF. The CDR3 DNA reads TGCAGCGGACGGAGTTCCAGAGGCTACACCTTC.

The V and J genes are TRBV7-2 and TRBJ2-3; 9 bases fit TRBD2. The V segment lost 5 bases and the J segment 1 base; nucleotides outside the gene matches: 4. From germline, CDR1 is SGHTA and CDR2 FQGNSA. The CDR3 is 15 amino acids. As DNA, the CDR3 is TGTGCCAGCAGCCGGCAGCGGGGGGGCACAGATACGCAGTATTTT. Its translation: CASSRQRGGTDTQYF.

The chain has TRBV7-2 and TRBJ1-2, with TRBD1 identical over 7 bases. Germline V gives CDR1 SGHTA, CDR2 FQGNSA. The CDR3 covers 13 residues. Germline trimming cut 5 bases from V and 4 bases from J; bases unmatched to any gene: 4. The CDR3 region is CASSNRDSYGYTF. The CDR3 nucleotides are TGTGCCAGCAGCAACCGGGACAGCTATGGCTACACCTTC.

This chain connects TRBV29-1 to TRBJ1-1; D is ambiguous. Between the trimmed V and J ends, which lost 3 bases and 1 base, there was a span of 12 bases. Germline CDR1 SQVTM, CDR2 ANQGSEA. The CDR3 covers 14 residues. The chain's CDR3 is CSVDSLLRNTEAFF. Written as DNA, the CDR3 is TGCAGCGTTGACTCTCTGCTTCGGAACACTGAAGCTTTCTTT.

The chain employs TRBV5-6 and TRBJ2-1; D gene uncertain. The germline V gene has CDR1 SGHDT and CDR2 YYEEEE. This CDR3 is 15 amino acids long. Trimming pared 4 bases from V and 4 bases from J, leaving 15 bases between. CDR3 sequence reads: CASSPRLDTYNEQFF. DNA of the CDR3: TGTGCCAGCAGCCCGAGGTTAGATACGTACAATGAGCAGTTCTTC.

This clone has just a few counts. The CDR3 protein is CASGLTTGSTTGELFF. The DNA of the CDR3 is TGTGCTAGTGGTTTGACTACAGGTTCTACCACCGGGGAGCTGTTTTTT. The chain has TRBV12-5 and TRBJ2-2; a weak D match, TRBD1 (5 bases). This CDR3 is 16 amino acids long. CDR1 is LGHNT and CDR2 is FRNRAP in the germline V gene. The V end lost 2 bases, the J end lost 4 bases, and 14 bases lay between the germline ends.

The chain employs TRBV2 and TRBJ2-7, with D perhaps assigned TRBD1 or TRBD2 (5 bases each). The CDR3 covers 14 residues. The V gene lost 4 bases and the J gene lost 0 bases, with 10 bases spanning the gap. Germline CDR1 and CDR2: SNHLY and FYNNEI. Here the CDR3 reads CASSAWDGSYEQYF. The CDR3 nucleotides are TGTGCCAGCAGTGCCTGGGACGGCTCCTACGAGCAGTACTTC.

This rearrangement joins TRBV30 to TRBJ2-7; D call uncertain. Trimming shortened V by 8 bases and J by 0 bases, and 14 bases separated the two germline ends. Germline V CDR1 and CDR2: GTSNPN, SVGIG (reference sequence). CDR3 length: 13 residues. The CDR3 here is CAAQKGSSYEQYF. The DNA for the CDR3 is TGTGCCGCGCAAAAGGGATCCTCCTACGAGCAGTACTTC.

This chain uses TRBV29-1 with TRBJ2-6; 8 bases are shared with TRBD1. Germline V gene data show CDR1 as SQVTM and CDR2 as ANQGSEA. Losses at the gene ends were 3 bases for V and 1 base for J; bases not matched to a gene: 11. The CDR3 has 18 amino acids. As DNA, the CDR3 is TGCAGCGTTGATTCAGGGAGGCAGGGGGCATCTGGGGCCAACGTCCTGACTTTC. Protein sequence: CSVDSGRQGASGANVLTF.

The rearrangement uses TRBV7-9 and TRBJ2-1; 7 bases agree with TRBD1. Germline CDR1 is SEHNR and CDR2 is FQNEAQ (reference sequence). V was clipped by 4 bases and J by 15 bases; unmatched bases: 15. There are 14 residues in the CDR3. CDR3 in amino acids: CASSSSTGNPFPFF. CDR3 sequence (DNA): TGTGCCAGCAGCTCCTCGACAGGGAACCCTTTCCCGTTCTTC.

The genes are TRBV4-1 and TRBJ2-2, with D tentatively TRBD2 (6 bases). V lost 0 bases, J lost 6 bases, and 11 bases lay in between. CDR1 is MGHRA and CDR2 is YSYEKL in the germline V gene. The CDR3 totals 15 residues. In DNA form, the CDR3 reads TGCGCCAGCAGCCAAGAGGGGAGGATAGCCGGGGAGCTGTTTTTT. Translating it yields CASSQEGRIAGELFF.

The rearrangement joins TRBV5-1 to TRBJ2-7, with D possibly being TRBD1 (6 bases). The germline gives CDR1 SGHRS, CDR2 YFSETQ. This CDR3 contains 13 residues. Trimming pared 0 bases from V and 6 bases from J, leaving 10 bases between. CDR3 sequence: CASSLEVGGEQYF. In nucleotides, the CDR3 is TGCGCCAGCAGCTTGGAGGTAGGGGGCGAGCAGTACTTC.

V is TRBV30 and J is TRBJ1-1; a weak D match, TRBD1 (5 bases). Germline lookup yields CDR1 GTSNPN and CDR2 SVGIG (reference sequence). V was clipped by 0 bases and J by 1 base, with 15 bases between them. The CDR3 runs to 16 residues. In DNA form, the CDR3 reads TGTGCCTGGAGTGTGATGGGGGTGTATCGGAACACTGAAGCTTTCTTT. It codes for CAWSVMGVYRNTEAFF.

The V gene is TRBV14, the J gene TRBJ1-6; D is unclear. This CDR3 spans 16 amino acids. V was cut by 1 base and J by 4 bases, with 11 bases left in between. The V gene's germline CDR1 is SGHDN and CDR2 FVKESK. Here the CDR3 DNA reads TGTGCCAGCAGCCAAGGCGGCCGGGGTTATAATTCACCCCTCCACTTT. Its protein is CASSQGGRGYNSPLHF.

This clone has more than one count but fewer than ten. The V gene is TRBV27, the J gene TRBJ2-1; 8 bases are a match to TRBD1. The CDR3 covers 14 residues. Per germline, CDR1 MNHEY and CDR2 SMNVEV (reference sequence). V lost 3 bases to trimming and J lost 7 bases; unmatched junction nucleotides: 5. The CDR3 DNA follows: TGTGCCAGCAGTTTTGGGCAGGGGGCTAATGAGCAGTTCTTC. Translation: CASSFGQGANEQFF.

The V and J genes are TRBV5-1 and TRBJ2-3; D uncertain. The V and J ends lost 2 bases and 4 bases respectively, with 8 bases between them. This CDR3 has 13 residues. Germline CDR1 reads SGHRS; CDR2 reads YFSETQ. CDR3 sequence reads: CASSLDLPDTQYF. CDR3 in DNA: TGCGCCAGCAGCTTAGATCTTCCAGATACGCAGTATTTT.

The V call is TRBV21-1, the J call TRBJ2-5; the D call of TRBD2 is as the table states it, not checked on the DNA. TRBV21-1 is termed a pseudogene. The CDR3 runs to 17 residues. The CDR3: CASNKTTDGGGEETQYF. The CDR3 DNA sequence: TGTGCCAGCAACAAAACCACGGACGGAGGAGGGGAAGAGACCCAGTACTTC.

This rearrangement joins TRBV29-1 to TRBJ1-6; D uncertain. Per germline, CDR1 SQVTM and CDR2 ANQGSEA. CDR3 length equals 13 residues. The V and J ends lost 7 bases and 7 bases respectively, with 14 bases between them. The CDR3 DNA reads as TGCAGCGCTACTAATGGTCCGAATTCACCCCTCCACTTT. Translating gives CSATNGPNSPLHF. Supplemented by reference TRBV29-1 and TRBJ1-6, the full variable domain reads SAVISQKPSRDICQRGTSLTIQCQVDSQVTMMFWYRQQPGQSLTLIATANQGSEATYESGFVIDKFPISRPNLTFSTLTVSNMSPEDSSIYLCSATNGPNSPLHFGNGTRLTVT.

The chain employs TRBV30 and TRBJ2-3; 11 bases are a match to TRBD1. Looked up from germline, CDR1 is GTSNPN and CDR2 is SVGIG (reference sequence). Trimming removed 5 bases from V and 4 bases from J; junction bases left unmatched: 11. The CDR3 has 16 residues. The CDR3 reads CAWCSRDRGSADTQYF. The DNA for the CDR3 is TGTGCCTGGTGTTCTAGGGACAGGGGGAGCGCAGATACGCAGTATTTT.

CDR3 loop: CATSTDRGQDGYTF. CDR3 DNA sequence: TGTGCCACCAGCACGGACAGGGGGCAGGATGGCTACACCTTC. The V and J genes are TRBV15 and TRBJ1-2, with TRBD1 matching 11 bases. CDR1 LNHNV and CDR2 YYDKDF come from the germline V gene (reference sequence). The CDR3 totals 14 residues. V shed 4 bases and J 6 bases; nucleotides not matched to a gene: 4.

V usage is TRBV14 and J usage is TRBJ2-3; TRBD2 agrees at 7 bases. V was pared by 1 base and J by 1 base, with 2 bases of the junction left unmatched. The CDR3 has 15 amino acids. In germline, CDR1 is SGHDN, CDR2 FVKESK. In nucleotides, the CDR3 is TGTGCCAGCAGCCAAGGGAGCGGGGGCACAGATACGCAGTATTTT. Translated: CASSQGSGGTDTQYF.

The chain recombines TRBV5-8 with TRBJ2-7, with D perhaps given as TRBD1 or TRBD2 (6 bases each). This CDR3 contains 15 residues. CDR1 SGHTS and CDR2 YDEGEE come from the germline V gene. Trimming cost V 2 bases and J 2 bases, with 14 bases left between them. As DNA, the CDR3 is TGTGCCAGCAGCTTTCTTGCGGGACAAACCTACGAGCAGTACTTC. This codes for CASSFLAGQTYEQYF.

This chain joins TRBV6-6 and TRBJ2-3; no clear D. The CDR3 sequence is 14 residues long. Germline V gene lookup returns CDR1 MNHNY and CDR2 SVGAGI (reference sequence). Trimming shortened V by 6 bases and J by 0 bases, and 10 bases separated the two germline ends. This CDR3 reads CASRKGSSTDTQYF. The CDR3 DNA reads TGTGCCAGCAGAAAGGGCTCTAGCACAGATACGCAGTATTTT.

The chain has TRBV6-5 and TRBJ2-3; 8 nucleotides agree with TRBD1. Germline-derived CDR1 and CDR2 are MNHEY and SVGAGI. The CDR3 sequence is 15 residues long. With 6 bases clipped from V and 2 bases from J, the junction kept 7 bases outside the gene matches. This CDR3 is CASSPGDRITDTQYF. CDR3 nucleotide sequence: TGTGCCAGCAGCCCCGGGGACAGGATCACAGATACGCAGTATTTT.

V and J are TRBV6-6 and TRBJ2-3; the D is unclear. CDR1 and CDR2 (germline): MNHNY, SVGAGI (reference sequence). There are 16 residues in the CDR3. V dropped 2 bases and J dropped 2 bases, with 14 bases sitting between them. The CDR3 DNA reads TGTGCCAGCAGTTACATGGGTCACGGATACACAGATACGCAGTATTTT. Protein sequence: CASSYMGHGYTDTQYF.

The chain employs TRBV30 and TRBJ2-3; D may be TRBD2 (6 bases). V shed 5 bases and J shed 4 bases, with 10 bases lying between them. CDR1 and CDR2 from the germline V gene are GTSNPN and SVGIG (reference sequence). The length of the CDR3 is 12 residues. CDR3 DNA: TGTGCCTGGGCCCCGGGGGCAGATACGCAGTATTTT. This encodes CAWAPGADTQYF.

A note on this clone: One end of the junction fails to match germline, which may point to a read error. The rearrangement uses TRBV7-7 and TRBJ2-5, with TRBD2 identical over 15 bases. Per germline, CDR1 SSHAT and CDR2 FNYEAQ (reference sequence). The CDR3 is made up of 20 amino acids. The CDR3 loop is CASSTGSGTSGGPVQETQYF. The CDR3, as DNA: TGTGCTAGCAGCACCGGATCCGGGACTAGCGGGGGGCCTGTCCAAGAGACCCAGTACTTC.

CDR3 DNA: TGTGCCAGCTCACCCGACAGGAACAGGCCCCAGCATTTT. Its translation: CASSPDRNRPQHF. The J gene is TRBJ1-5, the V gene TRBV18; tentatively, D is TRBD1 (6 bases). Per germline, CDR1 KGHSH and CDR2 LQKENI. Trimming cost V 3 bases and J 9 bases, with 12 bases left between them. There are 13 residues in the CDR3.

This clone showed up just a few times. The V call is TRBV4-2, the J call TRBJ1-5; D gene unclear. The CDR3 has 13 residues. V shed 4 bases and J shed 7 bases, with 11 bases lying between them. The V gene's germline CDR1 is LGHNA and CDR2 YNFKEQ. The CDR3 nucleotides are TGTGCCAGCAGCCTTTACCGAGCACAGCCCCAGCATTTT. As protein: CASSLYRAQPQHF.

The chain combines TRBV29-1 with TRBJ2-2; weak D call: TRBD2 (5 bases). V lost 4 bases and J lost 6, with 9 bases in between. Per germline, CDR1 SQVTM and CDR2 ANQGSEA. The CDR3 extends over 12 amino acids. The CDR3 loop reads CSVAASPGELFF. Written as DNA, the CDR3 is TGCAGCGTTGCGGCTAGCCCCGGGGAGCTGTTTTTT.